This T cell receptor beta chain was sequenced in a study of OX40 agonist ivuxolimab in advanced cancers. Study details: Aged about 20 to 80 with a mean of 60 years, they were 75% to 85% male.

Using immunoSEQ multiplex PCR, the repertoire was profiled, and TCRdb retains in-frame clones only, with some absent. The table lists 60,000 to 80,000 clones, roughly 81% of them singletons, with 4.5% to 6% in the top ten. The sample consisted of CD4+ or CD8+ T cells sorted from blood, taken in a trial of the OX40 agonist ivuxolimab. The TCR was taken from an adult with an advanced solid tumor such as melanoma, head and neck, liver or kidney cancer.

This CDR3 reads CASSSPTQGPDTQYF. CDR3 coding DNA: TGTGCCAGCTCATCTCCCACACAGGGCCCTGATACGCAGTATTTT. The J gene is TRBJ2-3, the V gene TRBV18; D might be TRBD1 (6 bases). The CDR3 has 15 amino acids. Germline-derived CDR1 and CDR2 are KGHSH and LQKENI. The germline V and J ends were trimmed by 5 bases and 6 bases, with 18 bases remaining between them.